This T cell receptor beta chain was recorded in a study of high-grade serous ovarian cancer treatment subgroups. Background on the study: Each sample yielded on average around 7,000 unique TCR beta rearrangements from around 14,000 reads. The study, taken as a whole, reports: Spatial context was lost because tumors were sequenced in bulk.

For this clone: Its antigen is undetermined.

The CDR3 consists of 15 residues. Germline CDR1 reads SGHAT; CDR2 reads FQNNGV. The tumor samples were collected prior to definitive surgery or chemotherapy. TCRdb keeps only in-frame clones here, not all; method: immunoSEQ multiplex PCR. The profile covers 8,800 or so clones, with about two thirds appearing a single time and roughly a tenth taken by the ten largest. This TCR came from a human donor with high-grade serous ovarian cancer. The chain employs TRBV11-2 and TRBJ2-5; TRBD1 aligns across 7 bases. The J call is doubtful: the DNA matches TRBJ2-7 better. Sequencing was performed on tumor tissue. CDR3 DNA sequence: TGTGCCAGCAGCTTAACGACAGGGTTGCCCTACGAGCAGTACTTC. Amino acids: CASSLTTGLPYEQYF.